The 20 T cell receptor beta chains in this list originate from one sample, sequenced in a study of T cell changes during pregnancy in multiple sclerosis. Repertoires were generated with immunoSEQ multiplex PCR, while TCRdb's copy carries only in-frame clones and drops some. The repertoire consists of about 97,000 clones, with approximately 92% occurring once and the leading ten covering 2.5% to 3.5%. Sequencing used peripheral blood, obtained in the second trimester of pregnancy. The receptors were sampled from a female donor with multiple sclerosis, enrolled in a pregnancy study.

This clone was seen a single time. For the CDR3, the DNA is TGCGCCAGCAGCTGGGGGGACAGGGGGCATACTGAAGCTTTCTTT. Its translation is CASSWGDRGHTEAFF. The chain carries TRBV5-1 and TRBJ1-1; 12 nucleotides agree with TRBD1. Germline V gene data show CDR1 as SGHRS and CDR2 as YFSETQ. The V and J ends lost 3 bases and 5 bases, in that order; junction bases with no gene match: 5. This CDR3 region has 15 residues.

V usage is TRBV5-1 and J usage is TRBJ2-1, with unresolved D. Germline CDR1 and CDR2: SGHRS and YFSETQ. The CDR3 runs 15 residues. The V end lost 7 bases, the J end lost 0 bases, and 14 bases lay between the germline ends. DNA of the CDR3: TGCGCCAGCGGTCTATGGGCGAGCTCCTACAATGAGCAGTTCTTC. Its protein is CASGLWASSYNEQFF.

The DNA for the CDR3 is TGTGCCAGCAGTTACGAGGGTACAGGGGACACTGAAGCTTTCTTT. Its protein is CASSYEGTGDTEAFF. The chain carries TRBV6-5 and TRBJ1-1; TRBD1 matches at 7 bases. Looked up from germline, CDR1 is MNHEY and CDR2 is SVGAGI. V lost 2 bases, J lost 3 bases, and 6 bases stayed unmatched. The CDR3 is 15 residues long.

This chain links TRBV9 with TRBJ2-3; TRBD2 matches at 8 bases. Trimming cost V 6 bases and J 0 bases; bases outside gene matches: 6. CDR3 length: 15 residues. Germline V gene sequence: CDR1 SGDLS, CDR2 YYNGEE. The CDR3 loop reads CASTLGGGSTDTQYF. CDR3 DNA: TGTGCCAGCACCCTCGGGGGGGGGAGCACAGATACGCAGTATTTT.

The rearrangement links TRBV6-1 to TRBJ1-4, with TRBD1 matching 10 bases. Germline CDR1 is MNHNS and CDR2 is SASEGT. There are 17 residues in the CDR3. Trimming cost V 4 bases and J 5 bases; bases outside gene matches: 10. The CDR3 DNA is TGTGCCAGCAGTGTGACAGGGGGCAGGTTAGGGAATGAAAAACTGTTTTTT. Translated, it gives CASSVTGGRLGNEKLFF.

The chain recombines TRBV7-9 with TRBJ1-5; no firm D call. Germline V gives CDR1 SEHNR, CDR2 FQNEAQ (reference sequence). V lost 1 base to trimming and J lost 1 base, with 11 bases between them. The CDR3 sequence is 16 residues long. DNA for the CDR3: TGTGCCAGCAGCTTAGGAGTCGGCGGAAGCAATCAGCCCCAGCATTTT. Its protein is CASSLGVGGSNQPQHF.

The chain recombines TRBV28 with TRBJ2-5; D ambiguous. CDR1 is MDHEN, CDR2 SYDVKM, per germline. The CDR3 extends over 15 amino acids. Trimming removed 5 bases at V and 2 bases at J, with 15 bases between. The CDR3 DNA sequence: TGTGCCAGCAGTACCTCATCGAGGCAGCAAGAGACCCAGTACTTC. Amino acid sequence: CASSTSSRQQETQYF.

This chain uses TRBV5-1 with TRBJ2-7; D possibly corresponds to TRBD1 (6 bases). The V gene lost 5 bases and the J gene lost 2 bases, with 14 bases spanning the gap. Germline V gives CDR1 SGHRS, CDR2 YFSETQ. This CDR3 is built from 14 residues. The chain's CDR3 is CASRSDRLTYEQYF. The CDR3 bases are TGCGCCAGCAGGAGCGACAGGTTAACCTACGAGCAGTACTTC.

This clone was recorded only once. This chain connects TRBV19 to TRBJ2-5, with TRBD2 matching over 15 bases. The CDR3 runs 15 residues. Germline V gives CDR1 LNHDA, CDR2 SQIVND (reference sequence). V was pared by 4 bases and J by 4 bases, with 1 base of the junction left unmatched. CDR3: CASSRGLAGGETQYF. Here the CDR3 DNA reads TGTGCCAGTAGTAGGGGACTAGCGGGAGGAGAGACCCAGTACTTC.

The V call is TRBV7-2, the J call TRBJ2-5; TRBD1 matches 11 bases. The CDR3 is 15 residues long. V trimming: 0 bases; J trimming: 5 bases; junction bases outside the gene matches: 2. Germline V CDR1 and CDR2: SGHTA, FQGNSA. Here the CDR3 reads CASSLADRGRETQYF. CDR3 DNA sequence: TGTGCCAGCAGCTTAGCGGACAGGGGGCGGGAGACCCAGTACTTC.

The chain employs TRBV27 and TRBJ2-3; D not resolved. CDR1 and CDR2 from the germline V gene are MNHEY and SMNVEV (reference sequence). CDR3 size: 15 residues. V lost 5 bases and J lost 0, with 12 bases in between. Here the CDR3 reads CASSLYYPSTDTQYF. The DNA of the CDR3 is TGTGCCAGCAGTCTTTACTACCCCAGCACAGATACGCAGTATTTT.

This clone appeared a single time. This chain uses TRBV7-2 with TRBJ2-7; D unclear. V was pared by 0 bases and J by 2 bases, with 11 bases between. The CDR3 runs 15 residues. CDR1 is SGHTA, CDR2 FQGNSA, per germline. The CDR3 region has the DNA TGTGCCAGCAGCTTAGCGCCTAGTAAGCCCTACGAGCAGTACTTC. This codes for CASSLAPSKPYEQYF. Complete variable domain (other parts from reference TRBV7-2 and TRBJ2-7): GAGVSQSPSNKVTEKGKDVELRCDPISGHTALYWYRQSLGQGLEFLIYFQGNSAPDKSGLPSDRFSAERTGGSVSTLTIQRTQQEDSAVYLCASSLAPSKPYEQYFGPGTRLTVT.

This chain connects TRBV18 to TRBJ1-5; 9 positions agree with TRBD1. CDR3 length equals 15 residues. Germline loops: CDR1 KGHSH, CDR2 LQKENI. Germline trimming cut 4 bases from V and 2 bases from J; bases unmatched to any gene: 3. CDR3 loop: CASSRRTGGNQPQHF. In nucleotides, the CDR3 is TGTGCCAGCTCACGACGGACAGGGGGCAATCAGCCCCAGCATTTT.

The CDR3 region has the DNA TGCGCCAGCAGCCAACAGGTTGTCGATGAGCAGTTCTTC. Translated, it gives CASSQQVVDEQFF. This rearrangement joins TRBV4-3 to TRBJ2-1; D gene uncertain. CDR1 and CDR2 from the germline V gene are LGHNA and YSLEER. Trimming cost V 2 bases and J 8 bases, with 10 bases left between them. This CDR3 is 13 amino acids long.

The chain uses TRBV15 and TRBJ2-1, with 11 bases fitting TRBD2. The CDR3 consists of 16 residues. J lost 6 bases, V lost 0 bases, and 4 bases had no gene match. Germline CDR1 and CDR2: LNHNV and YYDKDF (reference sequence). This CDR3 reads CATSRDAGTSGNEQFF. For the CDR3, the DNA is TGTGCCACCAGCAGAGATGCGGGGACTAGCGGCAATGAGCAGTTCTTC.

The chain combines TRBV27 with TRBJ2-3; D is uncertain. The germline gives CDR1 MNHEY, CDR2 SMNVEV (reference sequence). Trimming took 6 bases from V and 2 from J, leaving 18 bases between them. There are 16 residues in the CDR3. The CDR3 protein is CASSPLKPFITDTQYF. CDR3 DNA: TGTGCCAGCAGCCCTCTCAAGCCCTTTATCACAGATACGCAGTATTTT.

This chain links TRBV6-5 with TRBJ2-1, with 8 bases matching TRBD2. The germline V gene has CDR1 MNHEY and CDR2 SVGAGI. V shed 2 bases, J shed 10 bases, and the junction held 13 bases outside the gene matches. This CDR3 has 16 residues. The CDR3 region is CASSYTFAGGLREQFF. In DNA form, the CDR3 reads TGTGCCAGCAGTTACACCTTCGCGGGAGGCTTGAGGGAGCAGTTCTTC.

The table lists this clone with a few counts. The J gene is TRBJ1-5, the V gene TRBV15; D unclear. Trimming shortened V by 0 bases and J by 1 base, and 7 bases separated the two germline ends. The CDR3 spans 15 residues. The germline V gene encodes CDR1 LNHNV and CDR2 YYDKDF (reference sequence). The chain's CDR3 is CATSRDYSSNQPQHF. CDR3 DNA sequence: TGTGCCACCAGCAGAGACTACAGCAGCAATCAGCCCCAGCATTTT.

The CDR3 spells CASSLDGGRFYSYEQYF. CDR3 coding DNA: TGTGCCAGCAGCTTGGACGGGGGGCGGTTTTATAGCTACGAGCAGTACTTC. This rearrangement joins TRBV5-6 to TRBJ2-7; a weak D match, TRBD2 (7 bases). Germline-derived CDR1 and CDR2 are SGHDT and YYEEEE. Trimming shortened V by 0 bases and J by 3 bases, and 19 bases separated the two germline ends. CDR3 size: 17 residues.

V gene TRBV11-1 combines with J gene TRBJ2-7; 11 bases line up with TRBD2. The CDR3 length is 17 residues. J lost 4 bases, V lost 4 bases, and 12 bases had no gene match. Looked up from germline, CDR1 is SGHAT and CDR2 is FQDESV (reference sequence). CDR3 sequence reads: CASSSLSQLAGAYEQYF. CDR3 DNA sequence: TGTGCCAGCAGCTCTCTCTCCCAACTAGCGGGAGCGTACGAGCAGTACTTC.